This TCR beta chain was found in a study of vaccination and CD4 T cells after COVID-19. This sample's treatment: approximately nine-day PBMC culture with coronavirus spike peptide pools or control peptides (ViraFEST assay). Concerning this clonotype: The antigen remains undetermined.

Cultured CD4+ T cells had their DNA profiled by the Oncomine TCR Beta short-read assay. TCRdb independently ran MiXCR on the PCR reads; one entry per CDR3 protein. The sample includes about 12,000 distinct CDR3 sequences, roughly 66% of them seen just once. The trim removed 8 bases at V and 5 bases at J, leaving 9 bases unmatched. Germline CDR1 and CDR2: ENHRY and SYGVKD. There are 13 residues in the CDR3. The material was CD4+ T cells from blood, cultured in vitro, obtained before SARS-CoV-2 vaccination. The chain employs TRBV10-3 and TRBJ2-7; 7 nucleotides match TRBD1. This receptor was identified in a human donor who had recovered from COVID-19. For the CDR3, the DNA is TGTGCCATCGGTTTACAGGGGACCCACGAGCAGTACTTC. Protein: CAIGLQGTHEQYF.